Listed below are T cell receptor beta chains from one sample, sequenced in a study of graft-versus-host responses after intestinal transplantation. Clones were read by immunoSEQ multiplex PCR, and TCRdb kept only the in-frame ones, dropping some. The sample carries roughly 14,000 clones, around 87% recorded once. Here the sequenced sample was bone marrow, taken nearly 130 days after intestinal transplantation. The receptors here all came from a human patient who received an intestinal transplant, so some T cells may come from the graft donor. CDR3s include the opening cysteine and the closing phenylalanine or tryptophan. Fields, in order: CDR3 length, clone size, V gene, J gene, D gene, CDR3 protein, CDR3 DNA. D genes are given only for firm matches. Rows may omit the clone size; those that give it use once, few, many or a size class.

cdr3_length: 14; clone_size: NA; v_call: TRBV19; j_call: TRBJ2-2; d_call: NA; cdr3_aa: CASSIARGAGELFF; cdr3_nt: TGTGCCAGTAGTATAGCACGGGGCGCCGGGGAGCTGTTTTTT
cdr3_length: 15; clone_size: NA; v_call: TRBV7-8; j_call: TRBJ1-4; d_call: TRBD1; cdr3_aa: CASSVRDSDLSKLFF; cdr3_nt: TGTGCCAGCAGCGTCAGGGACAGTGACTTGTCAAAACTGTTTTTT
cdr3_length: 14; clone_size: NA; v_call: TRBV4-3; j_call: TRBJ2-1; d_call: NA; cdr3_aa: CASSQVTGRNEQFF; cdr3_nt: TGCGCCAGCAGCCAAGTCACAGGGCGAAATGAGCAGTTCTTC
cdr3_length: 16; clone_size: NA; v_call: TRBV9; j_call: TRBJ2-5; d_call: NA; cdr3_aa: CASSVVGTRERETQYF; cdr3_nt: TGTGCCAGCAGCGTAGTGGGGACACGAGAGCGAGAGACCCAGTACTTC
cdr3_length: 15; clone_size: NA; v_call: TRBV9; j_call: TRBJ1-2; d_call: TRBD1; cdr3_aa: CASSVRDRLAYGYTF; cdr3_nt: TGTGCCAGCAGCGTAAGGGACAGACTAGCATATGGCTACACCTTC
cdr3_length: 11; clone_size: NA; v_call: TRBV6-1; j_call: TRBJ1-2; d_call: NA; cdr3_aa: CASSELYGYTF; cdr3_nt: TGTGCCAGCAGTGAACTTTATGGCTACACCTTC
cdr3_length: 16; clone_size: NA; v_call: TRBV19; j_call: TRBJ2-1; d_call: NA; cdr3_aa: CASSTPGHRFYNEQFF; cdr3_nt: TGTGCCAGTAGTACCCCGGGACACCGCTTCTACAATGAGCAGTTCTTC
cdr3_length: 14; clone_size: NA; v_call: TRBV9; j_call: TRBJ2-3; d_call: TRBD2; cdr3_aa: CASSGDSGSDTQYF; cdr3_nt: TGTGCCAGCAGCGGGGATAGCGGGAGTGATACGCAGTATTTT
cdr3_length: 15; clone_size: NA; v_call: TRBV6-1; j_call: TRBJ2-1; d_call: TRBD2; cdr3_aa: CASSEGLAGAYEQFF; cdr3_nt: TGTGCCAGCAGTGAAGGACTAGCGGGAGCATATGAGCAGTTCTTC
cdr3_length: 17; clone_size: NA; v_call: TRBV13; j_call: TRBJ2-1; d_call: TRBD1; cdr3_aa: CASSSPPGTGGYNEQFF; cdr3_nt: TGTGCCAGCAGCTCCCCTCCCGGGACAGGGGGGTACAATGAGCAGTTCTTC
cdr3_length: 11; clone_size: NA; v_call: TRBV14; j_call: TRBJ2-3; d_call: NA; cdr3_aa: CASKVGDTQYF; cdr3_nt: TGTGCCAGCAAGGTTGGGGATACGCAGTATTTT
cdr3_length: 15; clone_size: NA; v_call: TRBV28; j_call: TRBJ1-6; d_call: NA; cdr3_aa: CATRFGSSYNSPLHF; cdr3_nt: TGTGCCACTCGGTTTGGGAGCTCCTATAATTCACCCCTCCACTTT
cdr3_length: 18; clone_size: NA; v_call: TRBV4-3; j_call: TRBJ2-3; d_call: NA; cdr3_aa: CASSQDDLNGLGPDTQYF; cdr3_nt: TGCGCCAGCAGCCAAGACGATCTTAACGGGTTGGGGCCAGATACGCAGTATTTT
cdr3_length: 15; clone_size: NA; v_call: TRBV27; j_call: TRBJ1-5; d_call: NA; cdr3_aa: CASSPEGREHQPQHF; cdr3_nt: TGTGCCAGCAGTCCCGAGGGCCGGGAACATCAGCCCCAGCATTTT
cdr3_length: 14; clone_size: few; v_call: TRBV13; j_call: TRBJ1-4; d_call: TRBD1; cdr3_aa: CASSLEGQKEKLFF; cdr3_nt: TGTGCCAGCAGCTTGGAGGGACAGAAAGAAAAACTGTTTTTT
cdr3_length: 13; clone_size: NA; v_call: TRBV10-3; j_call: TRBJ2-2; d_call: NA; cdr3_aa: CAIATLNTGELFF; cdr3_nt: TGTGCCATCGCTACCTTAAACACCGGGGAGCTGTTTTTT
cdr3_length: 12; clone_size: NA; v_call: TRBV29-1; j_call: TRBJ1-2; d_call: TRBD1; cdr3_aa: CSVEGGQTGYTF; cdr3_nt: TGCAGCGTTGAGGGGGGACAGACGGGCTACACCTTC
cdr3_length: 16; clone_size: once; v_call: TRBV4-1; j_call: TRBJ2-7; d_call: NA; cdr3_aa: CASSQVLARDSNEQYF; cdr3_nt: TGCGCCAGCAGCCAAGTTTTAGCGAGGGATAGCAACGAGCAGTACTTC
cdr3_length: 14; clone_size: NA; v_call: TRBV2; j_call: TRBJ1-5; d_call: TRBD1; cdr3_aa: CASGDRVEYQPQHF; cdr3_nt: TGTGCCAGCGGCGACAGGGTGGAATATCAGCCCCAGCATTTT
cdr3_length: 17; clone_size: once; v_call: TRBV4-1; j_call: TRBJ2-7; d_call: TRBD2; cdr3_aa: CASSPRDTTSGHYEQYF; cdr3_nt: TGCGCCAGCAGCCCCCGGGACACGACTAGCGGACACTACGAGCAGTACTTC
cdr3_length: 12; clone_size: few; v_call: TRBV28; j_call: TRBJ1-1; d_call: NA; cdr3_aa: CASSTENTEAFF; cdr3_nt: TGTGCCAGCAGTACGGAGAACACTGAAGCTTTCTTT
cdr3_length: 16; clone_size: NA; v_call: TRBV21-1; j_call: TRBJ1-1; d_call: NA; cdr3_aa: CASSTSTKSGGTEAFF; cdr3_nt: TGTGCCAGCAGCACCTCTACTAAATCAGGGGGCACTGAAGCTTTCTTT
cdr3_length: 15; clone_size: NA; v_call: TRBV7-3; j_call: TRBJ2-1; d_call: NA; cdr3_aa: CASSLGGGRYNEQFF; cdr3_nt: TGTGCCAGCAGCTTAGGCGGAGGGCGCTACAATGAGCAGTTCTTC
cdr3_length: 10; clone_size: NA; v_call: TRBV7-4; j_call: TRBJ1-1; d_call: NA; cdr3_aa: CATGDTEAFF; cdr3_nt: TGTGCCACAGGAGACACTGAAGCTTTCTTT